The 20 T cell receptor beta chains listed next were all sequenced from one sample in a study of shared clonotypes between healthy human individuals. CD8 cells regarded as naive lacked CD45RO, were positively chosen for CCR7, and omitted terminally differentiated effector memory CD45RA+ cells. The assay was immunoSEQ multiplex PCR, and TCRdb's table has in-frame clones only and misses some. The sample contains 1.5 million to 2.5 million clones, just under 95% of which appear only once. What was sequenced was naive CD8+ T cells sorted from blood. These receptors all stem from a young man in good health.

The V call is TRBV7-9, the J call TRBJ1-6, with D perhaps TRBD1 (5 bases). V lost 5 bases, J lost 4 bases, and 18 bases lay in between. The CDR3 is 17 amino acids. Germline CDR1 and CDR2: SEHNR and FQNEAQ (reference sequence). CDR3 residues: CASSAITGAEYNSPLHF. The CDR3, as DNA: TGTGCCAGCAGCGCGATAACCGGGGCAGAATATAATTCACCCCTCCACTTT.

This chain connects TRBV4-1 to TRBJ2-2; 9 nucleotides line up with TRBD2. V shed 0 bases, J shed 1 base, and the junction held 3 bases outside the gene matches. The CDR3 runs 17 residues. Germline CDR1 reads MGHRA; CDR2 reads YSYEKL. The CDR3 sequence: CASSQDPSGENTGELFF. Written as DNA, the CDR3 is TGCGCCAGCAGCCAAGATCCTAGCGGGGAGAACACCGGGGAGCTGTTTTTT.

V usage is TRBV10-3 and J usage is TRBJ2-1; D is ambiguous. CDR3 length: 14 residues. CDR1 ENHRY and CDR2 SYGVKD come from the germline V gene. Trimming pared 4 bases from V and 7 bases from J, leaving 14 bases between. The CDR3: CAISGPRMVNEQFF. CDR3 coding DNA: TGTGCCATCAGTGGGCCTAGGATGGTGAATGAGCAGTTCTTC.

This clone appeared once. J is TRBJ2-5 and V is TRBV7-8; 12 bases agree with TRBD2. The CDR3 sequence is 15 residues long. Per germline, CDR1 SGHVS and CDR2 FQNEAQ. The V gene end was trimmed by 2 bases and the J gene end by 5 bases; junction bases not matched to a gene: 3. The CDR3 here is CASSLWTSGVETQYF. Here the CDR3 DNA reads TGTGCCAGCAGCTTATGGACTAGCGGGGTGGAGACCCAGTACTTC.

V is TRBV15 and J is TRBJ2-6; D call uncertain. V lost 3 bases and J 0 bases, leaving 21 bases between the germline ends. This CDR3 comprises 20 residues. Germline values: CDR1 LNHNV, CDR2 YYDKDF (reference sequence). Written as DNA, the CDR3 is TGTGCCACCAGCAGCCTATTGGGAAGAGCACTATACTCTGGGGCCAACGTCCTGACTTTC. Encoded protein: CATSSLLGRALYSGANVLTF.

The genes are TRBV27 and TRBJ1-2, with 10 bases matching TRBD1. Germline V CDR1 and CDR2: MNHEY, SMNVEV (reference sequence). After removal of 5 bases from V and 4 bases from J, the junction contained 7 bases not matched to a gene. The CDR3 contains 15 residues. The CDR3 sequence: CASSPFWTGGYGYTF. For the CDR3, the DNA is TGTGCCAGCAGTCCTTTTTGGACAGGGGGCTATGGCTACACCTTC.

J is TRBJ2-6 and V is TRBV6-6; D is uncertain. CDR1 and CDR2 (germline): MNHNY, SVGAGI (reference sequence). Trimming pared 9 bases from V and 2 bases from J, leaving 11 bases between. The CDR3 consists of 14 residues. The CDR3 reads CASGMGTGANVLTF. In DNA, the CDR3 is TGTGCCAGTGGGATGGGGACTGGGGCCAACGTCCTGACTTTC.

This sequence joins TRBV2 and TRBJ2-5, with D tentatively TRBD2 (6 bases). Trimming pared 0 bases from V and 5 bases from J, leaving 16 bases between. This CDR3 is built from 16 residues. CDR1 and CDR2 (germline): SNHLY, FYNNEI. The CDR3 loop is CASSEARERARETQYF. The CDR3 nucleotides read TGTGCCAGCAGTGAAGCTCGCGAGCGGGCTCGGGAGACCCAGTACTTC.

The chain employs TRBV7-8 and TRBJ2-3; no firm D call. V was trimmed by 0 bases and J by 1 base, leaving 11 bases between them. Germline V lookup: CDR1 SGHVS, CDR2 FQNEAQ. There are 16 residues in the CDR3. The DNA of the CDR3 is TGTGCCAGCAGCTTAGCGGGAAGGTTGGGCACAGATACGCAGTATTTT. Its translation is CASSLAGRLGTDTQYF.

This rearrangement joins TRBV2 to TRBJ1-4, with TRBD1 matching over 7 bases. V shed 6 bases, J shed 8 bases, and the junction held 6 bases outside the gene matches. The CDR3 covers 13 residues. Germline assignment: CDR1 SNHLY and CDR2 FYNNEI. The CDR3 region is CASRGTAGEKLFF. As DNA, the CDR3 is TGTGCCAGCAGAGGGACAGCGGGCGAAAAACTGTTTTTT.

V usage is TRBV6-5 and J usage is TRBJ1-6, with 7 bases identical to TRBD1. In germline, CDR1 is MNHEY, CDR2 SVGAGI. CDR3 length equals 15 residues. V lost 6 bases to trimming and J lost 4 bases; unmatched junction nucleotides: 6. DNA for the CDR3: TGTGCCAGCAGAGGACAGGCCTATTATAATTCACCCCTCCACTTT. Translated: CASRGQAYYNSPLHF.

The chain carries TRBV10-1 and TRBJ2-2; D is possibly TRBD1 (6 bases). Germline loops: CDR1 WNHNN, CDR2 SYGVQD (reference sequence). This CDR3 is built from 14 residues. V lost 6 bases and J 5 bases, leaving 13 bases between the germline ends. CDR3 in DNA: TGCGCCAGCAGCGCGGACAGACCAACCGGGGAGCTGTTTTTT. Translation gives CASSADRPTGELFF.

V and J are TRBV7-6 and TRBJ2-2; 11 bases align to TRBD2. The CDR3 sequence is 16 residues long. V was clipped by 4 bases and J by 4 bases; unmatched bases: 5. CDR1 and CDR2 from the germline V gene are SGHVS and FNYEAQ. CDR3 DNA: TGTGCCAGCAGCTCCACTAGCGGGGGTTTCACCGGGGAGCTGTTTTTT. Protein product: CASSSTSGGFTGELFF.

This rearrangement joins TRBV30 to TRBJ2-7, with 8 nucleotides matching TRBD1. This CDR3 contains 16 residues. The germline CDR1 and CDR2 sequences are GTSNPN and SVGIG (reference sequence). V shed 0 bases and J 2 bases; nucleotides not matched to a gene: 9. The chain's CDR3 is CAWSVIKRTGPYEQYF. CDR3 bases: TGTGCCTGGAGTGTCATCAAGAGGACAGGGCCCTACGAGCAGTACTTC.

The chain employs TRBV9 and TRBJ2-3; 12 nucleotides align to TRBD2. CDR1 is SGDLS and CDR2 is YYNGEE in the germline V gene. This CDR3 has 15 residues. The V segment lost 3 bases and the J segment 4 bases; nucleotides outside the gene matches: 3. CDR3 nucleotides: TGTGCCAGCAGCGCTAGCGGGGGGGCCCCAGATACGCAGTATTTT. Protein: CASSASGGAPDTQYF.

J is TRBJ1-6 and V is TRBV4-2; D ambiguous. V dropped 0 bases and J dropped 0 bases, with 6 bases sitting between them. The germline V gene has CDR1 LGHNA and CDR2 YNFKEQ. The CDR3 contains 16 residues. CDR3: CASSQDKNSYNSPLHF. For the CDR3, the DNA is TGTGCCAGCAGCCAAGATAAAAACTCCTATAATTCACCCCTCCACTTT.

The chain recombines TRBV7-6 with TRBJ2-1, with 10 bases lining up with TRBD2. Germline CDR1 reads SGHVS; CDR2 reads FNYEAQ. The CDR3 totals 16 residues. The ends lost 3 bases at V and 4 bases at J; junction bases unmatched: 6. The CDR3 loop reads CASSLGPSGGYNEQFF. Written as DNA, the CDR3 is TGTGCCAGCAGCTTGGGCCCTAGCGGGGGTTACAATGAGCAGTTCTTC.

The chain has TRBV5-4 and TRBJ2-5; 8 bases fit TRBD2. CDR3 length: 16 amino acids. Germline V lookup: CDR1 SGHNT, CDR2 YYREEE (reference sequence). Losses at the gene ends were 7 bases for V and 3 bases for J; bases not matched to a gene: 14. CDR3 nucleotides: TGTGCCAGCGCACGATCGGAAGCGGGGGACAAAGAGACCCAGTACTTC. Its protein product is CASARSEAGDKETQYF.

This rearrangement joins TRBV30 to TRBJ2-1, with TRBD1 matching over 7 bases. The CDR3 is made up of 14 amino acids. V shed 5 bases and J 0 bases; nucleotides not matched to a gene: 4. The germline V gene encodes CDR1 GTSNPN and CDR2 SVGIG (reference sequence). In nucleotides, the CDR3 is TGTGCCTGGCTCGGGACAGACTCCTACAATGAGCAGTTCTTC. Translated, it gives CAWLGTDSYNEQFF.

CDR3 region: CASRGRGGLDEQYF. Written as DNA, the CDR3 is TGTGCCAGCAGGGGCCGAGGGGGGCTCGACGAGCAGTACTTC. The chain has TRBV2 and TRBJ2-7, with D possibly called TRBD1 or TRBD2 (6 bases each). Germline CDR1 is SNHLY and CDR2 is FYNNEI. V lost 6 bases to trimming and J lost 5 bases, with 17 bases between them. The CDR3 runs to 14 residues.